The sequence of this TCR beta chain was determined in a study of blood T cells in healthy people across ages. Through a sample-barcoded 5' primer and a J-beta primer mix, a second PCR was run for roughly 6 to 11 cycles. TCRdb independently ran MiXCR on the 5' RACE reads; one entry per CDR3 protein. The sample lists roughly 790,000 distinct CDR3 sequences; roughly 44% were seen once. Germline CDR1 and CDR2: ENHRY and SYGVKD. The CDR3 runs to 20 residues. Trimming at V came to 4 bases and at J to 5 bases, leaving 22 bases not matched to a gene. The TCR originated in a woman in her fifties or sixties in good health. This chain connects TRBV10-3 to TRBJ2-3; 9 nucleotides line up with TRBD2. The sequenced material came from blood. The chain's CDR3 is CAISASGTAGGSVDLDTQYF. The CDR3, as DNA: TGTGCCATCAGTGCCTCCGGGACAGCGGGGGGTTCCGTAGACTTAGATACGCAGTATTTT.